The 17 T cell receptor beta chains presented below share a single source sample, sequenced in a study of cytomegalovirus exposure and HLA in healthy donors. Generated by immunoSEQ multiplex PCR, the TCRdb table keeps only in-frame clones and is missing some. The sample carries some 150,000 clones, approximately 86% recorded once. Sequenced sample: PBMCs. The receptors were sampled from a man between 18 and 35 years old in good health and CMV-seropositive.

The V call is TRBV10-2, the J call TRBJ2-7, with 9 bases that match TRBD2. V was clipped by 8 bases and J by 3 bases; unmatched bases: 8. The CDR3 length is 14 residues. CDR1 and CDR2 (germline): WSHSY, SAAADI. The CDR3 sequence: CASQSSGSNYEQYF. CDR3 nucleotides: TGCGCCAGCCAAAGTAGCGGGAGCAACTACGAGCAGTACTTC.

The rearrangement uses TRBV27 and TRBJ1-4; the D is unclear. V was trimmed by 5 bases and J by 0 bases, leaving 13 bases between them. CDR1 and CDR2 (germline): MNHEY, SMNVEV (reference sequence). This CDR3 is 16 amino acids long. In nucleotides, the CDR3 is TGTGCCAGCAGTCACTATGGCGTTTCAACTAATGAAAAACTGTTTTTT. Translated, it gives CASSHYGVSTNEKLFF. Full variable domain (remainder filled in from reference TRBV27 and TRBJ1-4): EAQVTQNPRYLITVTGKKLTVTCSQNMNHEYMSWYRQDPGLGLRQIYYSMNVEVTDKGDVPEGYKVSRKEKRNFPLILESPSPNQTSLYFCASSHYGVSTNEKLFFGSGTQLSVL.

The chain joins TRBV30 to TRBJ2-6, with D perhaps matching TRBD2 (6 bases). The CDR3 contains 14 residues. V lost 0 bases, J lost 15 bases, and 18 bases lay in between. The V gene's germline CDR1 is GTSNPN and CDR2 SVGIG (reference sequence). The CDR3 DNA is TGTGCCTGGAGTGTACCAGCCTCCGGGGGAGACCTGACTTTC. Translated: CAWSVPASGGDLTF.

The V call is TRBV6-1, the J call TRBJ2-1, with TRBD2 matching 9 bases. The V gene end was trimmed by 8 bases and the J gene end by 9 bases; junction bases not matched to a gene: 14. This CDR3 comprises 15 residues. The germline CDR1 and CDR2 sequences are MNHNS and SASEGT. The CDR3 DNA reads TGTGCCAGCGCGCCCCTTAGCGGGAGTCCCGGTGAGCAGTTCTTC. Translation: CASAPLSGSPGEQFF.

The CDR3 protein is CASGRGQGNEKLFF. In nucleotides, the CDR3 is TGTGCCAGCGGGCGAGGACAGGGAAATGAAAAACTGTTTTTT. The rearrangement uses TRBV9 and TRBJ1-4, with 8 bases lining up with TRBD1. Germline assignment: CDR1 SGDLS and CDR2 YYNGEE. Losses at the gene ends were 7 bases for V and 5 bases for J; bases not matched to a gene: 7. The CDR3 is 14 residues long. The full variable domain, its missing parts supplied by reference TRBV9 and TRBJ1-4, is DSGVTQTPKHLITATGQRVTLRCSPRSGDLSVYWYQQSLDQGLQFLIQYYNGEERAKGNILERFSAQQFPDLHSELNLSSLELGDSALYFCASGRGQGNEKLFFGSGTQLSVL.

This chain links TRBV23-1 with TRBJ1-5, with D perhaps TRBD1 (6 bases). TRBV23-1 is filed as an ORF, its function uncertain. CDR3 length: 16 amino acids. Trimming cost V 2 bases and J 7 bases, with 18 bases left between them. The DNA for the CDR3 is TGCGCCAGCAGTCAAAATGGGGGCGGCAGTAAGCAGCCCCAGCATTTT. Translating gives CASSQNGGGSKQPQHF.

The gene calls are TRBV12-5 and TRBJ2-2, with TRBD1 matching over 9 bases. CDR1 is LGHNT and CDR2 is FRNRAP in the germline V gene. Trimming cost V 1 base and J 6 bases; bases outside gene matches: 12. The CDR3 extends over 18 amino acids. The CDR3 sequence: CASGLDPWGQGRSGELFF. The CDR3 bases are TGTGCTAGTGGTTTGGATCCGTGGGGACAGGGAAGATCCGGGGAGCTGTTTTTT.

This clone appeared a few times. V gene TRBV6-1 combines with J gene TRBJ1-2; the match to TRBD1 covers 9 bases. Losses at the gene ends were 7 bases for V and 4 bases for J; bases not matched to a gene: 4. This CDR3 spans 13 amino acids. The germline gives CDR1 MNHNS, CDR2 SASEGT. CDR3 in DNA: TGTGCCAGCACCCCGGACAGGGGCTATGGCTACACCTTC. It is translated as CASTPDRGYGYTF.

The rearrangement uses TRBV18 and TRBJ2-3; no clear D. The CDR3 loop spans 15 amino acids. The V gene lost 1 base and the J gene lost 2 bases, with 10 bases spanning the gap. CDR1 and CDR2 (germline): KGHSH, LQKENI. The CDR3 reads CASSPQSVSTDTQYF. CDR3 bases: TGTGCCAGCTCACCACAAAGCGTTTCCACAGATACGCAGTATTTT.

The chain joins TRBV2 to TRBJ2-7, with 7 bases matching TRBD1. The germline V gene encodes CDR1 SNHLY and CDR2 FYNNEI. Trimming cost V 6 bases and J 5 bases; bases outside gene matches: 13. CDR3 length equals 15 residues. The CDR3 nucleotides are TGTGCCAGCAGCGACAGAGGGACAGAAGCGAACGAGCAGTACTTC. Its protein product is CASSDRGTEANEQYF.

The rearrangement joins TRBV5-4 to TRBJ1-2; 7 positions agree with TRBD1. V gave up 4 bases and J gave up 8 bases; unmatched junction bases: 11. Per germline, CDR1 SGHNT and CDR2 YYREEE (reference sequence). The CDR3 runs to 14 residues. The CDR3 coding sequence is TGTGCCAGCAGCGTCAAGGGTAGGGGGCAGGGCTACACCTTC. It specifies CASSVKGRGQGYTF.

V is TRBV5-1 and J is TRBJ2-4; a possible D gene is TRBD1 (6 bases). CDR3 length: 14 residues. V dropped 5 bases and J dropped 6 bases, with 15 bases sitting between them. Germline CDR1 and CDR2: SGHRS and YFSETQ. This CDR3 reads CASSPTGSLNIQYF. The DNA for the CDR3 is TGCGCCAGCAGTCCCACAGGGAGTTTAAACATTCAGTACTTC.

V and J are TRBV7-6 and TRBJ1-5; TRBD1 matches 9 bases. The CDR3 runs 13 residues. The germline gives CDR1 SGHVS, CDR2 FNYEAQ. Trimming removed 8 bases from V and 7 bases from J; junction bases left unmatched: 6. Here the CDR3 reads CASGHRGQQPQHF. The CDR3 DNA reads as TGTGCCAGCGGGCACAGGGGGCAACAGCCCCAGCATTTT.

As regards this clone: Other nucleotide sequences in the sample specify the same CDR3. The V and J genes are TRBV18 and TRBJ1-3; D uncertain. Germline V gene sequence: CDR1 KGHSH, CDR2 LQKENI. This CDR3 is 14 amino acids long. Trimming left V 3 bases short and J 0 bases short, with 6 bases between. In DNA, the CDR3 is TGTGCCAGCTCACCTACTGACTCTGGAAACACCATATATTTT. This encodes CASSPTDSGNTIYF.

The chain joins TRBV19 to TRBJ2-4; 11 bases are shared with TRBD2. The CDR3 consists of 15 residues. V dropped 5 bases and J dropped 3; count of bases not matched to a gene: 3. Germline V lookup: CDR1 LNHDA, CDR2 SQIVND (reference sequence). In DNA, the CDR3 is TGTGCCAGTAGTCGGCTAGCGGGAGGCAAAAACATTCAGTACTTC. This encodes CASSRLAGGKNIQYF. The full variable domain, rest sourced from reference TRBV19 and TRBJ2-4, is DGGITQSPKYLFRKEGQNVTLSCEQNLNHDAMYWYRQDPGQGLRLIYYSQIVNDFQKGDIAEGYSVSREKKESFPLTVTSAQKNPTAFYLCASSRLAGGKNIQYFGAGTRLSVL.

The J gene is TRBJ1-2, the V gene TRBV9, with D possibly being TRBD1 (5 bases). The CDR3 has 15 residues. Germline-derived CDR1 and CDR2 are SGDLS and YYNGEE. Trimming shortened V by 1 base and J by 4 bases, and 14 bases separated the two germline ends. This chain's CDR3 is CASSVNQGGSYGYTF. For the CDR3, the DNA is TGTGCCAGCAGCGTAAATCAGGGAGGTAGCTATGGCTACACCTTC. Complete variable domain (other parts from reference TRBV9 and TRBJ1-2): DSGVTQTPKHLITATGQRVTLRCSPRSGDLSVYWYQQSLDQGLQFLIQYYNGEERAKGNILERFSAQQFPDLHSELNLSSLELGDSALYFCASSVNQGGSYGYTFGSGTRLTVV.

This clone came up once. The rearrangement uses TRBV15 and TRBJ2-6, with TRBD2 as a possible D gene (6 bases). The CDR3 has 18 residues. Between the trimmed V and J ends, which lost 8 bases and 0 bases, there was a span of 20 bases. Germline V gene sequence: CDR1 LNHNV, CDR2 YYDKDF (reference sequence). The CDR3 protein is CATSEGRIVSSGANVLTF. The CDR3, as DNA: TGTGCCACCTCGGAGGGGCGGATAGTAAGCTCTGGGGCCAACGTCCTGACTTTC.